The T cell receptor beta chain under discussion was sequenced for a study of T cell repertoires in cytomegalovirus infection. General study findings and limits: The ex vivo response was dominated by HLA-C-restricted CMV-specific TCR beta clonotypes.

Trimming stripped 5 bases from V and 2 bases from J, with 6 bases between. Germline-derived CDR1 and CDR2 are SGHAT and FQNNGV. CDR3 length: 13 amino acids. TCRdb used MiXCR to reprocess the reads, holding one entry per CDR3 protein. The table records about 68,000 distinct CDR3 sequences, approximately 22% of them present only once. Concerning this clonotype: The antigen is unknown.

The sequence derives from a human donor in good health (CMV status not recorded). Some clones in this sample may be carry-over from other donors' samples. Specimen: PBMCs, sequenced either directly or after in vitro stimulation (not recorded which). The rearrangement joins TRBV11-2 to TRBJ2-2; D remains unclear. The chain's CDR3 is CASSLQNTGELFF. CDR3 DNA sequence: TGTGCCAGCAGCCTACAAAACACCGGGGAGCTGTTTTTT.